The present TCR beta chain was sequenced within a study of blood T cell repertoires in COVID-19. Study details: Sources were T cells, B-cell-depleted T cells, or PBMCs; the material itself was cDNA or gDNA.

The germline V gene encodes CDR1 SGHTS and CDR2 YDEGEE. The CDR3 extends over 14 amino acids. The J segment lost 5 bases and the V segment lost 8 bases, leaving 7 bases of the junction unmatched. In the authors' methods: Reference gene primer amplification yielded estimated nucleated cell counts. Some clones are missing from TCRdb's copy, which holds only in-frame ones; the method was immunoSEQ multiplex PCR. V, J and clone size derive from that table, while D and trimming were established from the DNA sequence. Of about 150,000 clones in the sample, about 79% are singletons; the top ten hold about 7.2%.

This clonotype was sampled from a woman aged 50 to 65 in a cohort sampled during active or convalescent COVID-19. The V call is TRBV5-8, the J call TRBJ1-5; 10 bases line up with TRBD1. Sequenced: peripheral blood. In DNA, the CDR3 is TGTGCCAGTGAGACAGGGGGCGCGGATCAGCCCCAGCATTTT. It is translated as CASETGGADQPQHF.